Listed below are T cell receptor beta chains from one sample, sequenced in a study of CD8+ T cells in alopecia areata. Sequencing used immunoSEQ multiplex PCR; TCRdb keeps in-frame clones, though not all of them. The sample includes hundreds of thousands of clones, 60% of them seen just once. The sequencing here drew on CD4+ T cells sorted from blood, taken around week 53, from a patient treated with tofacitinib. Receptor source: a human donor with alopecia areata. Each CDR3 is given without its conserved first and last residue. The D gene is left open where the match is weak.

j_call d_call v_call cdr3_aa
TRBJ2-7 - TRBV7-9 ASSSFHEQY
TRBJ2-5 - TRBV11-2 ASSSQETQY
TRBJ2-2 - TRBV5-6 ASSLLWAGELF
TRBJ2-5 - TRBV5-1 ASSLGAGETQY
TRBJ1-2 TRBD1 TRBV18 ASSRTGANYGYT
TRBJ2-7 - TRBV7-2 ASSRPGAKEQY
TRBJ1-1 - TRBV4-1 ASSQGYRLNTEAF
TRBJ2-1 - TRBV7-9 ASSLANNEQF
TRBJ2-1 - TRBV29-1 SVDRGAYNEQF
TRBJ1-5 TRBD1 TRBV15 ATSRSPDRNQPQH
TRBJ2-7 TRBD1 TRBV5-1 ASSPRQGQPAEQY
TRBJ1-1 - TRBV7-2 ASSQGGMNTEAF
TRBJ2-7 - TRBV7-9 ASSLLGGVNSYEQY
TRBJ1-1 - TRBV5-1 ASSFGLMNTEAF
TRBJ2-7 TRBD1 TRBV7-6 ASSQPGQGNYEQY
TRBJ2-1 - TRBV4-1 ASSQGQGSSYNEQF
TRBJ2-2 - TRBV6-5 ASSYSNSGTGELF
TRBJ1-2 - TRBV9 ASSVDRMGVGYT
TRBJ2-1 - TRBV2 ASSDPRANEQF
TRBJ2-7 - TRBV5-4 ASSSSYEQY
TRBJ1-1 - TRBV5-1 ASSPSAANTEAF
TRBJ1-6 - TRBV5-6 ASSYQGTRSPLH
TRBJ1-1 - TRBV30 AWSEIPGRSEAF
TRBJ2-5 TRBD2 TRBV9 ASSPRTSGGLLETQY
TRBJ2-3 - TRBV5-4 ASSRSRGNTDTQY
TRBJ2-2 - TRBV19 ASNRGNTGELF
TRBJ2-5 - TRBV20-1 SANLQETQY
TRBJ2-3 - TRBV7-9 ASSLYLFTDTQY
TRBJ1-2 TRBD1 TRBV9 ASTRRTGGNYGYT
TRBJ1-2 - TRBV9 ASSETAYGYT
TRBJ1-4 - TRBV9 ASSVGAVRNEKLF
TRBJ2-7 - TRBV27 ASSLGPVYSSYEQY
TRBJ2-5 TRBD2 TRBV5-4 ASSLALADQETQY
TRBJ2-5 - TRBV9 ASSVRGSQETQY
TRBJ1-2 - TRBV7-2 ASQRYGGYT
TRBJ1-1 - TRBV25-1 ASRRNTEAF
TRBJ2-1 TRBD2 TRBV14 ASSPRLGGGVGEQF
TRBJ2-5 - TRBV5-6 ASREVGREETQY
TRBJ2-5 - TRBV7-9 ASSPPQGAETQY
TRBJ1-1 - TRBV7-2 ASSRIGGGNTEAF
TRBJ1-1 TRBD1 TRBV30 AWSVQGAIRNTEAF
TRBJ2-1 TRBD1 TRBV29-1 SVREVAGQGMVEQF
TRBJ2-5 TRBD2 TRBV14 ASSLRRGSQETQY